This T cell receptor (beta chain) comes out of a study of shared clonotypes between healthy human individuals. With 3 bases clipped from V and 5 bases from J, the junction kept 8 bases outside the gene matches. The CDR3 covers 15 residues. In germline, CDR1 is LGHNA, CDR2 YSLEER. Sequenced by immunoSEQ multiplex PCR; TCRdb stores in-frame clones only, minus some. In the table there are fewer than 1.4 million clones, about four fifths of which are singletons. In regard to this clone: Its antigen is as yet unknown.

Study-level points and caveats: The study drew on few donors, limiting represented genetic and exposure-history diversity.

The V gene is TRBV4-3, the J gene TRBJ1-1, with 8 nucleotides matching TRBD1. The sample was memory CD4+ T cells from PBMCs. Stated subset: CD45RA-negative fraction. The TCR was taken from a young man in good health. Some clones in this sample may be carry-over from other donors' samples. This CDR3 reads CASSHEITGGTEAFF. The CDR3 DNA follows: TGCGCCAGCAGCCACGAGATAACAGGGGGAACTGAAGCTTTCTTT.